These 5 T cell receptor beta chains were sequenced from one sample in a study of graft-versus-host responses after intestinal transplantation. No antigen has been identified for these receptors. Assay used: immunoSEQ multiplex PCR; TCRdb lists only in-frame clones, some missing. The sample lists 40,000 to 45,000 clones, roughly 95% seen once, with 0.5% to 0.6% in the top ten. The input for sequencing was unstimulated CD8+ T cells sorted from spleen or lymph node cells, taken before transplant. These receptors were taken from a human donor who was the organ donor for an intestinal transplant.

The chain has TRBV7-9 and TRBJ2-1; D possibly corresponds to TRBD1 (6 bases). Germline values: CDR1 SEHNR, CDR2 FQNEAQ (reference sequence). V was cut by 5 bases and J by 6 bases, with 11 bases left in between. The CDR3 is 13 amino acids. CDR3 coding DNA: TGTGCCAGCAGCGTCCTAGGGGGCAATGAGCAGTTCTTC. It yields the protein CASSVLGGNEQFF.

CDR3 nucleotide sequence: TGTGCCAGTAGTATATCTAGCGGGTACAATGAGCAGTTCTTC. Residues: CASSISSGYNEQFF. The chain joins TRBV19 to TRBJ2-1; 8 nucleotides agree with TRBD2. The trim removed 2 bases at V and 4 bases at J, leaving 1 base unmatched. The CDR3 is 14 residues long. CDR1 and CDR2 from the germline V gene are LNHDA and SQIVND (reference sequence).

V and J are TRBV2 and TRBJ2-1, with 8 bases identical to TRBD1. The ends lost 4 bases at V and 0 bases at J; junction bases unmatched: 2. Germline CDR1 is SNHLY and CDR2 is FYNNEI. The CDR3 covers 15 residues. The CDR3, as DNA: TGTGCCAGCAGTGTCACAGGGGGCTCCTACAATGAGCAGTTCTTC. It specifies CASSVTGGSYNEQFF.

This chain links TRBV9 with TRBJ1-1, with a tentative D call TRBD1 (6 bases). The length of the CDR3 is 14 residues. V dropped 4 bases and J dropped 2 bases, with 12 bases sitting between them. Germline CDR1 reads SGDLS; CDR2 reads YYNGEE. CDR3 bases: TGTGCCAGCAGCCCCTGGGGACATAACACTGAAGCTTTCTTT. This gives the protein CASSPWGHNTEAFF.

The genes are TRBV27 and TRBJ1-1, with 7 positions matching TRBD1. CDR1 and CDR2 (germline): MNHEY, SMNVEV (reference sequence). The V segment lost 3 bases and the J segment 0 bases; nucleotides outside the gene matches: 4. The CDR3 length is 15 residues. The CDR3 protein is CASSLITGVNTEAFF. The CDR3 DNA is TGTGCCAGCAGTTTGATTACAGGGGTGAACACTGAAGCTTTCTTT.